This T cell receptor beta chain was sequenced in a study of CD4 T cells in relation to SARS-CoV-2 and coronaviruses. V was cut by 5 bases and J by 6 bases, with 19 bases left in between. Germline V gene sequence: CDR1 SGHTA, CDR2 FQGNSA. The CDR3 is made up of 16 amino acids. The unexposed donors gave CD4+ T cells in about 2010-2019, prior to COVID-19. CD4+ T cells were isolated from the cells after more than 8 days of culture. Study conclusions and caveats: In roughly 60% of donors, memory CD4+ clonotypes crossrecognized SARS-CoV-2 and at least one common cold coronavirus spike.

Using immunoSEQ multiplex PCR, the repertoire was profiled, and TCRdb retains in-frame clones only, with some absent. The data hold approximately 27,000 clones, with over 70% observed a single time. This clone has only a few counts. Antigen unknown. Sequencing input: CD4+ T cells from PBMCs, cultured in vitro. This receptor was taken from a human donor in good health. The chain links TRBV7-2 to TRBJ2-2; D possibly uses TRBD1 or TRBD2 (5 bases each). The CDR3: CASSTYRDPRAGELFF. The CDR3 DNA sequence: TGTGCCAGCAGCACGTACCGGGACCCCCGTGCCGGGGAGCTGTTTTTT.